The 13 T cell receptor beta chains presented below share a single source sample, sequenced in a study of spatial heterogeneity in lung cancer. TCRdb used MiXCR to reprocess the 5' RACE reads, holding one entry per CDR3 protein. This table holds about 110,000 distinct CDR3 sequences, about 10% found once. This sample's time point: blood at routine non-recurrence follow-up after resection. Here the sequenced sample was PBMCs, taken at follow-up. These receptors all come from a female donor with early-stage non-small cell lung cancer.

The table lists this clonotype with a few counts. This chain links TRBV24-1 with TRBJ2-2, with D possibly TRBD2 on 6 matching bases. This CDR3 has 14 residues. V lost 9 bases, J lost 3 bases, and 13 bases lay in between. Germline lookup yields CDR1 KGHDR and CDR2 SFDVKD. CDR3 protein: CATEEGSDTGELFF. CDR3 DNA: TGTGCCACCGAGGAGGGGTCCGACACCGGGGAGCTGTTTTTT.

This clonotype was recorded many times. The chain carries TRBV15 and TRBJ1-1; TRBD1 aligns across 8 bases. The germline gives CDR1 LNHNV, CDR2 YYDKDF (reference sequence). CDR3 size: 17 residues. Trimming cost V 2 bases and J 3 bases; bases outside gene matches: 11. The CDR3 reads CATSRWRPTGGHTEAFF. CDR3 sequence (DNA): TGTGCCACCAGCAGATGGAGACCCACAGGGGGACACACTGAAGCTTTCTTT.

This clonotype was picked up a small number of times. V and J are TRBV11-3 and TRBJ2-1; tentatively, D is TRBD1 or TRBD2 (5 bases each). The V gene's germline CDR1 is SGHNT and CDR2 YENEEA. V was pared by 1 base and J by 7 bases, with 14 bases between. This CDR3 contains 15 residues. CDR3 sequence (DNA): TGTGCCAGCAGCTTAGGGGGGATAGGTTGGAATGAGCAGTTCTTC. Protein sequence: CASSLGGIGWNEQFF.

V is TRBV4-1 and J is TRBJ1-6; D possibly corresponds to TRBD1 (6 bases). V lost 2 bases and J lost 7, with 18 bases in between. Germline V CDR1 and CDR2: MGHRA, YSYEKL. CDR3 size: 17 residues. The CDR3 loop is CASSQYRVGAGNSPLHF. For the CDR3, the DNA is TGCGCCAGCAGCCAATATAGAGTGGGGGCCGGGAATTCACCCCTCCACTTT.

The chain recombines TRBV7-2 with TRBJ1-5; D ambiguous. CDR3 length equals 13 residues. Between the trimmed V and J ends, which lost 5 bases and 3 bases, there was a span of 8 bases. Germline V gives CDR1 SGHTA, CDR2 FQGNSA. In nucleotides, the CDR3 is TGTGCCAGCAGCCCCCGCGTCAATCAGCCCCAGCATTTT. Amino acid sequence: CASSPRVNQPQHF.

In regard to this clonotype: This sequence may be a read error, since a much larger clone differs from it by one base. V usage is TRBV29-1 and J usage is TRBJ2-1, with no clear D. The CDR3 runs 12 residues. Trimming took 7 bases from V and 9 from J, leaving 16 bases between them. The V gene's germline CDR1 is SQVTM and CDR2 ANQGSEA. In DNA, the CDR3 is TGCAGCGCCTGGGTTGCACGTTTTGAGCAGTTCTTC. Translating gives CSAWVARFEQFF.

The chain carries TRBV27 and TRBJ2-1; a possible D gene is TRBD2 (6 bases). Germline V gene data show CDR1 as MNHEY and CDR2 as SMNVEV (reference sequence). The V and J ends lost 4 bases and 7 bases respectively, with 17 bases between them. CDR3 length: 15 residues. DNA of the CDR3: TGTGCCAGCAGTTCCGCTCGACTAGACGGGAATGAGCAGTTCTTC. Its translation is CASSSARLDGNEQFF.

The chain employs TRBV6-2 or TRBV6-3 and TRBJ2-1, with a possible D match to TRBD2 (5 bases). V was shortened by 6 bases and J by 2 bases, with 11 bases between the two germline ends. The CDR3 is 14 residues long. Germline CDR1 reads MNHEY; CDR2 reads SVGEGT. The CDR3 DNA follows: TGTGCCAGCAGCACGGGGAGACCCTACAATGAGCAGTTCTTC. Protein: CASSTGRPYNEQFF.

This clonotype was counted only a few times. The J gene is TRBJ2-7, the V gene TRBV27; unclear D gene. V shed 0 bases and J shed 6 bases, with 9 bases lying between them. Germline CDR1 MNHEY, CDR2 SMNVEV (reference sequence). This CDR3 has 13 amino acids. In DNA, the CDR3 is TGTGCCAGCAGTTTATCTTCGTTGGGCGAGCAGTACTTC. Translated, it gives CASSLSSLGEQYF.

This clonotype has only a few counts. One junction end disagrees with the germline gene, perhaps due to a read error. The gene calls are TRBV29-1 and TRBJ2-2, with 11 bases matching TRBD2. This CDR3 has 13 residues. The V gene's germline CDR1 is SQVTM and CDR2 ANQGSEA. DNA for the CDR3: TGTAGCGGGAGGGCCTTACGCACCGGGGAGCTGTTTTTT. Translated: CSGRALRTGELFF.

This clonotype was seen more than once but under ten times. The chain links TRBV11-2 to TRBJ1-1; TRBD1 matches at 7 bases. CDR3 size: 13 residues. In germline, CDR1 is SGHAT, CDR2 FQNNGV. With V trimmed by 4 bases and J by 8 bases, 7 bases remained unmatched. The CDR3 loop is CASSSRQGSEAFF. The CDR3 DNA reads TGTGCCAGCAGCTCGCGACAGGGATCCGAAGCTTTCTTT.

V and J are TRBV5-1 and TRBJ2-2; D perhaps matches TRBD1 (5 bases). The CDR3 consists of 16 residues. V lost 1 base to trimming and J lost 4 bases, with 14 bases between them. Germline CDR1 is SGHRS and CDR2 is YFSETQ. The CDR3 region has the DNA TGCGCCAGCAGCTTGATACCAGGGTTAGTCACCGGGGAGCTGTTTTTT. Protein: CASSLIPGLVTGELFF.

Ten or more counts support this clonotype. The chain couples TRBV29-1 to TRBJ2-3; 8 bases line up with TRBD2. The CDR3 loop spans 13 amino acids. Germline CDR1 SQVTM, CDR2 ANQGSEA. The V segment lost 3 bases and the J segment 2 bases; nucleotides outside the gene matches: 1. The CDR3 DNA is TGCAGCGTTGAGCGGGAGGACACAGATACGCAGTATTTT. Its protein is CSVEREDTDTQYF.